The 2 T cell receptor beta chains listed next were all sequenced from one sample in a study of human T cells and chemical hapten exposure. TCRdb re-analysed the RACE reads in MiXCR, keeping a single row per CDR3 protein. The repertoire has roughly 380,000 distinct CDR3 sequences, around 5.5% of them found once; the top ten carry just over 2.5%. Time point: pre-sensitization, week 0. Treatment meaning: therapeutic diphenylcyclopropenone sensitization with weekly scalp DPC. Here the sequenced sample was whole blood, taken in connection with sensitization to the hapten diphenylcyclopropenone (DPC). The receptors derive from a woman aged 45-65 years with alopecia areata. Some clones in this sample may be carry-over from other donors' samples.

This clonotype was counted at least ten times. The J gene is TRBJ2-3, the V gene TRBV29-1; the D gene is possibly TRBD1 (5 bases). The CDR3 is 17 amino acids. Trimming stripped 1 base from V and 1 base from J, with 18 bases between. The germline V gene has CDR1 SQVTM and CDR2 ANQGSEA. CDR3 nucleotide sequence: TGCAGCGTTGAAGCCTCCACGGACATTTGGGGCACAGATACGCAGTATTTT. It is translated as CSVEASTDIWGTDTQYF.

The table lists this clonotype with a few counts. The rearrangement joins TRBV6-6 to TRBJ2-7; 9 nucleotides line up with TRBD2. J was trimmed by 3 bases and V by 0 bases; bases with no gene match: 3. The CDR3 contains 15 residues. The germline CDR1 and CDR2 sequences are MNHNY and SVGAGI (reference sequence). The CDR3 loop is CASSYSAGGYYEQYF. DNA of the CDR3: TGTGCCAGCAGTTACTCAGCGGGGGGATACTACGAGCAGTACTTC.